This note documents a single TCR beta chain sequence. Every single donor gave one heparinised blood draw, and these averaged approximately 100 mL. The isolated RNA, all of it, was reverse transcribed, so expressed TCRB transcripts were what got sequenced. Sequenced by immunoSEQ multiplex PCR; TCRdb stores in-frame clones only, minus some. The sample has approximately 140,000 clones, less than 8.5% seen once. The data belong to a study of beta chain features in type 1 diabetes. From germline, CDR1 is SGHRS and CDR2 YFSETQ. The V gene end was trimmed by 4 bases and the J gene end by 7 bases; junction bases not matched to a gene: 10. The CDR3 loop spans 16 amino acids.

The V gene is TRBV5-1, the J gene TRBJ2-7, with TRBD2 matching over 14 bases. The sample comprised central memory CD4+ T cells from blood. The receptor's source is a woman in her 30s in good health. CDR3 sequence: CASSPSGLAGVVEQYF. Written as DNA, the CDR3 is TGCGCCAGCAGCCCATCGGGACTAGCGGGAGTGGTAGAGCAGTACTTC.